The 10 T cell receptor beta chains below all came from one sample that was sequenced in a study of human T cells and chemical hapten exposure (dated by TCRdb to 2020 to 2022). Interpreted using the paper, the time point label stands for: patch test 3, about 24 weeks after DPC sensitization. Read against the paper, the sample's treatment or condition label means: therapeutic diphenylcyclopropenone sensitization with weekly scalp DPC. The library was built by means of RACE. The sequencer listed for this sample is NextSeq 500. TCRdb reran the public reads through fastp at Q25 and MiXCR, keeping productive beta chains. Every entry covers one CDR3 protein and lists the most common genes and DNA from its rows. The sample table contains about 190,000 distinct CDR3 sequences; only one count was recorded for 24% of them. Together, the top ten hold over 2% of the sample. The source material was whole blood, sampled in connection with sensitization to the hapten diphenylcyclopropenone (DPC). Receptors originate from a woman in her thirties or forties with alopecia areata. Some clones in this sample may be carry-over from other donors' samples.

The chain carries TRBV10-3 and TRBJ1-4; maybe TRBD1 (6 bases). The V end was cut by 6 bases, the J end by 0 bases, with 11 bases between. Germline CDR1 reads ENHRY; CDR2 reads SYGVKD. The CDR3 sequence is 15 residues long. The CDR3 coding sequence is TGTGCCATCAGACCGGACAGCCCAACTAATGAAAAACTGTTTTTT. Its translation: CAIRPDSPTNEKLFF.

This clonotype was counted a few times. The chain uses TRBV10-3 and TRBJ2-3; D is ambiguous. V lost 10 bases and J 1 base, leaving 12 bases between the germline ends. CDR1 ENHRY and CDR2 SYGVKD come from the germline V gene. The CDR3 runs to 13 residues. CDR3 in DNA: TGTGCCACCACTTCAAGCGGCACAGATACGCAGTATTTT. Translation: CATTSSGTDTQYF.

The chain links TRBV2 to TRBJ2-4; 7 bases agree with TRBD2. The CDR3 is 13 residues long. After removal of 4 bases from V and 6 bases from J, the junction contained 3 bases not matched to a gene. Germline V CDR1 and CDR2: SNHLY, FYNNEI. The CDR3 reads CASSGEGINIQYF. The CDR3 bases are TGTGCCAGCAGTGGGGAGGGCATAAACATTCAGTACTTC.

In its sample, this clonotype was seen a few times. The chain carries TRBV29-1 and TRBJ2-4; TRBD1 matches 8 bases. The CDR3 is made up of 13 amino acids. J gave up 6 bases and V 2 bases, and 3 bases lay outside the gene matches. Germline lookup yields CDR1 SQVTM and CDR2 ANQGSEA. The CDR3 nucleotides are TGCAGCGTTGAACGCGGACAGGGAAACATTCAGTACTTC. This translates into CSVERGQGNIQYF.

The table lists this clonotype with a few counts. The chain recombines TRBV28 with TRBJ1-2; no clear D. V was trimmed by 4 bases and J by 5 bases, leaving 20 bases between them. Per the germline V gene, CDR1 is MDHEN and CDR2 is SYDVKM. This CDR3 contains 16 residues. CDR3 sequence reads: CASSSTGGPPGYGYTF. In DNA form, the CDR3 reads TGTGCCAGCAGTTCGACGGGTGGACCCCCTGGTTATGGCTACACCTTC.

There are many counts of this clonotype. The chain joins TRBV29-1 to TRBJ2-7; TRBD2 matches at 11 bases. Germline CDR1 SQVTM, CDR2 ANQGSEA. The length of the CDR3 is 14 residues. V trimming: 4 bases; J trimming: 3 bases; junction bases outside the gene matches: 5. The CDR3 protein is CSVGLTSGIYEQYF. The CDR3 DNA sequence: TGCAGCGTTGGGTTGACTAGCGGGATCTACGAGCAGTACTTC.

The sample holds a few counts of this clonotype. This chain joins TRBV7-9 and TRBJ2-7, with D uncertain. V was clipped by 3 bases and J by 2 bases, with 11 bases between them. CDR3 size: 14 residues. Germline-derived CDR1 and CDR2 are SEHNR and FQNEAQ (reference sequence). This CDR3 reads CASSFGNLPYEQYF. Written as DNA, the CDR3 is TGTGCCAGCAGCTTCGGCAACCTACCCTACGAGCAGTACTTC.

The chain carries TRBV6-6 and TRBJ2-7; D might be TRBD1 (6 bases). Trimming cost V 0 bases and J 0 bases, with 9 bases left between them. CDR1 is MNHNY, CDR2 SVGAGI, per germline (reference sequence). The CDR3 is 15 amino acids. This chain's CDR3 is CASSYSPGHSYEQYF. The CDR3 DNA is TGTGCCAGCAGTTACTCGCCGGGACACTCCTACGAGCAGTACTTC.

The chain employs TRBV27 and TRBJ2-2; maybe TRBD2 (6 bases). CDR3 length equals 15 residues. V was shortened by 10 bases and J by 6 bases, with 21 bases between the two germline ends. Germline CDR1 and CDR2: MNHEY and SMNVEV (reference sequence). The CDR3 reads CATSRTASVPGELFF. For the CDR3, the DNA is TGTGCCACCTCACGAACGGCTAGCGTTCCCGGGGAGCTGTTTTTT.

This clonotype has at least ten counts. The chain links TRBV4-3 to TRBJ1-1, with 7 bases that match TRBD1. The germline V gene encodes CDR1 LGHNA and CDR2 YSLEER. The CDR3 has 15 amino acids. The junction had 8 bases not matched to a gene; V was cut back by 2 bases and J by 5 bases. DNA of the CDR3: TGCGCCAGCAGCCAACCCGGACAGGTAGGGACTGAAGCTTTCTTT. Its translation is CASSQPGQVGTEAFF.